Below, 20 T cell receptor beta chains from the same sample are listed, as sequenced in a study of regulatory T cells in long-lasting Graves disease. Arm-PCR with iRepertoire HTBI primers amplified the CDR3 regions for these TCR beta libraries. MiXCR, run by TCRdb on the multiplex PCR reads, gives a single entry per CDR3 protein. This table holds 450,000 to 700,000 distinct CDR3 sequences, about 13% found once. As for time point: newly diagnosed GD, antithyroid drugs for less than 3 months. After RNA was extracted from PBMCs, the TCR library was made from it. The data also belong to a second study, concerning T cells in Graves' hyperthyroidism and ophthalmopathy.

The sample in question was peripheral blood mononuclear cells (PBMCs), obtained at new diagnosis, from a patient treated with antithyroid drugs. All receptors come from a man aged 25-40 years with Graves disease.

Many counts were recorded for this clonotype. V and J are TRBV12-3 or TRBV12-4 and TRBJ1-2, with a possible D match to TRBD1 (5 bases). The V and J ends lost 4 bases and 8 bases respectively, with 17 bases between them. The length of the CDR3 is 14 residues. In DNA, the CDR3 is TGTGCCAGCAGTTCCGTTATGGGATGGGGGGGCTACACCTTC. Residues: CASSSVMGWGGYTF.

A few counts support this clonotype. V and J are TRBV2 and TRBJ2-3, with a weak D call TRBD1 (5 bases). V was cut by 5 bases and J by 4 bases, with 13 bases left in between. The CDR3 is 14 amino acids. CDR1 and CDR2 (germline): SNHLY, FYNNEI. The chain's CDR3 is CASSQITGADTQYF. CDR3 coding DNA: TGTGCCAGCAGTCAAATTACAGGCGCAGATACGCAGTATTTT.

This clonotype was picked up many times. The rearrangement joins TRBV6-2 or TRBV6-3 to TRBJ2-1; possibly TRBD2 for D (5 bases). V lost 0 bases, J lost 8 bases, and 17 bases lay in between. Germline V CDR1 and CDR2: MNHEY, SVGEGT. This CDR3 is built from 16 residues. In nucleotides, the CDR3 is TGTGCCAGCAGTTACTCGCCTGGACTCCTTTTGTATGAGCAGTTCTTC. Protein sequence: CASSYSPGLLLYEQFF.

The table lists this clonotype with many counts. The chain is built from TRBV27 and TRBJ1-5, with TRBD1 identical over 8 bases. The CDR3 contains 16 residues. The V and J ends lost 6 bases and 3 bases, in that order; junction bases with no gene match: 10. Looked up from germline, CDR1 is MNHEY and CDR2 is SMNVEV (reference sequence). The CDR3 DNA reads TGTGCCAGCAGCAGGACAGGGCCCTACTCCAATCAGCCCCAGCATTTT. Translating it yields CASSRTGPYSNQPQHF.

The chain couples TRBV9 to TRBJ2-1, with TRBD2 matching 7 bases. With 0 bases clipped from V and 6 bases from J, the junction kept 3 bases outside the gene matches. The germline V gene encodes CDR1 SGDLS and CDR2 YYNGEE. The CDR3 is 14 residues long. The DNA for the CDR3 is TGTGCCAGCAGCGTAGGCGGGAGAGTCAATGAGCAGTTCTTC. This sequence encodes CASSVGGRVNEQFF.

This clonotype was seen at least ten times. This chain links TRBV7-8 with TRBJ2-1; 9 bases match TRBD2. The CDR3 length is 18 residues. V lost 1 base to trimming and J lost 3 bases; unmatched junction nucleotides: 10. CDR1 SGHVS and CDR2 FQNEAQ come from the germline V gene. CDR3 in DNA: TGTGCCAGCAGCTTAGAATGGAGACTAGCGGAACGCTACAATGAGCAGTTCTTC. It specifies CASSLEWRLAERYNEQFF.

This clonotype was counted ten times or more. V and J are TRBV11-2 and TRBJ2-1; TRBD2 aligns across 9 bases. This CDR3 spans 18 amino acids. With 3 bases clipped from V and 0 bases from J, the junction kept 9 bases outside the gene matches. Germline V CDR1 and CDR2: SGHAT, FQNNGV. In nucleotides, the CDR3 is TGTGCCAGCAGCTTTAGCGGGAGCCCGAGAAGCTCCTACAATGAGCAGTTCTTC. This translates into CASSFSGSPRSSYNEQFF.

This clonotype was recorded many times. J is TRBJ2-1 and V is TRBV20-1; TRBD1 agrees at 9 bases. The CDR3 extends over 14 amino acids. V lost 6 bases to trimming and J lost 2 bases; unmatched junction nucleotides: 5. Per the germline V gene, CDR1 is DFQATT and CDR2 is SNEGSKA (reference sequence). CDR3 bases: TGCAGTGCAGAAGGGACAGGGCCCTACAATGAGCAGTTCTTC. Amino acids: CSAEGTGPYNEQFF.

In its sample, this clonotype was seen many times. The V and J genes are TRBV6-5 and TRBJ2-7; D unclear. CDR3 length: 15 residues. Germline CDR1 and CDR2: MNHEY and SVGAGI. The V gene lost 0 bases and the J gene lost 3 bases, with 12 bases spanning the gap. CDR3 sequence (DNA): TGTGCCAGCAGTTACTCCTTCGGGCGACACTACGAGCAGTACTTC. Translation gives CASSYSFGRHYEQYF.

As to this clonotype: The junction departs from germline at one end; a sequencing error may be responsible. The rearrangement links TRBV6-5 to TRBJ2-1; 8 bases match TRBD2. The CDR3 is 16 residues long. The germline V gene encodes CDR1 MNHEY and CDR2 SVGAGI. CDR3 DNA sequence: TGTGCCAGCAATTACGGGGGGAGCGGGAGTTCACGGGAGCAGTTCTTC. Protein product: CASNYGGSGSSREQFF.

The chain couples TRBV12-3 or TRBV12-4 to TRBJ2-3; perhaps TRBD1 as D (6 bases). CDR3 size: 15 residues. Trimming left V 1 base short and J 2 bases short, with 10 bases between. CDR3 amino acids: CASSLGTVITDTQYF. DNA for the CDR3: TGTGCCAGCAGTTTAGGGACAGTCATCACAGATACGCAGTATTTT.

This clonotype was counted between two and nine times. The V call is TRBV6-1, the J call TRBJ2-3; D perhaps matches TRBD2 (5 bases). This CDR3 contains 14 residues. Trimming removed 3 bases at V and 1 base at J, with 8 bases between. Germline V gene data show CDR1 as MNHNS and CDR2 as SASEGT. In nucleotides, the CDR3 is TGTGCCAGCAGTGACTTGCGGGGCACAGATACGCAGTATTTT. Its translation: CASSDLRGTDTQYF.

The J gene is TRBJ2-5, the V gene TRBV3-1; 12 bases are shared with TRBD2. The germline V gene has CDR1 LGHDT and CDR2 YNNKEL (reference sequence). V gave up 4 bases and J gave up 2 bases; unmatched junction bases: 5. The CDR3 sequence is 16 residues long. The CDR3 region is CASSLRTSGMQETQYF. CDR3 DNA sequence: TGTGCCAGCAGCCTGAGGACTAGCGGGATGCAAGAGACCCAGTACTTC.

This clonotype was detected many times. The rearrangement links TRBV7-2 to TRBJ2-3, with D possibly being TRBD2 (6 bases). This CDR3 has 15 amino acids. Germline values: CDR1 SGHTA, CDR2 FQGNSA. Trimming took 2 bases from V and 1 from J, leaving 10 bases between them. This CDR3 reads CASSLMGEGTDTQYF. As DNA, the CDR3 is TGTGCCAGCAGCTTAATGGGGGAGGGCACAGATACGCAGTATTTT.

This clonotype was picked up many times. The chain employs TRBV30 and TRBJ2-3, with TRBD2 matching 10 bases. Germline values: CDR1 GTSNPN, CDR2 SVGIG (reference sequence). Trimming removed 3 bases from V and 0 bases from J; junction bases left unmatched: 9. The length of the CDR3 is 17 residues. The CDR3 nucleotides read TGTGCCTGGAGGGAGGCTAGCGGGAGTACTAGCACAGATACGCAGTATTTT. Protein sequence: CAWREASGSTSTDTQYF. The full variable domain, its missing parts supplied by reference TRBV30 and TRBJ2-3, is SQTIHQWPATLVQPVGSPLSLECTVEGTSNPNLYWYRQAAGRGLQLLFYSVGIGQISSEVPQNLSASRPQDRQFILSSKKLLLSDSGFYLCAWREASGSTSTDTQYFGPGTRLTVL.

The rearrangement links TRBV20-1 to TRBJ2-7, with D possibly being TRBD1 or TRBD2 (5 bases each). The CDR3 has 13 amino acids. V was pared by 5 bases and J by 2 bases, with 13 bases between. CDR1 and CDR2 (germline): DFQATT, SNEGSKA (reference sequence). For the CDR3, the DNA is TGCAGTGCTTGGACCGGGACCGCCTACGAGCAGTACTTC. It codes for CSAWTGTAYEQYF.

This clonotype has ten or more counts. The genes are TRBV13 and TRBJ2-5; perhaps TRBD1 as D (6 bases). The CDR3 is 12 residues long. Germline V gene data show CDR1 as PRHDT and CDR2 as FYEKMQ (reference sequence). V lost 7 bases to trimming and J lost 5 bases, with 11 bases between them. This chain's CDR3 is CASMERGETQYF. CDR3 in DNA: TGTGCCAGCATGGAGAGGGGGGAGACCCAGTACTTC. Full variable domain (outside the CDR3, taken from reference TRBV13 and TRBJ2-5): AAGVIQSPRHLIKEKRETATLKCYPIPRHDTVYWYQQGPGQDPQFLISFYEKMQSDKGSIPDRFSAQQFSDYHSELNMSSLELGDSALYFCASMERGETQYFGPGTRLLVL.

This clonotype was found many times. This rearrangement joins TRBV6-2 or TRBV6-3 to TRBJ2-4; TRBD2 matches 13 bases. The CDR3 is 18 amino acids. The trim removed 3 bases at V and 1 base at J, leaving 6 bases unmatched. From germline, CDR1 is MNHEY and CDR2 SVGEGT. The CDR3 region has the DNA TGTGCCAGCAGTTATTCCGGACTAGCGGGAGTTGCCAAAAACATTCAGTACTTC. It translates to CASSYSGLAGVAKNIQYF.

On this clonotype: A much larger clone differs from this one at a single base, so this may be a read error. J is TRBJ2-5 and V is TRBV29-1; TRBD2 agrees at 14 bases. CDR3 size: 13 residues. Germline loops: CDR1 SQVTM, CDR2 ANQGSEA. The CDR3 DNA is TGCGGGGGACTAGCGGGAGAGGGTGAGACCCGGTACTTC. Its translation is CGGLAGEGETRYF.

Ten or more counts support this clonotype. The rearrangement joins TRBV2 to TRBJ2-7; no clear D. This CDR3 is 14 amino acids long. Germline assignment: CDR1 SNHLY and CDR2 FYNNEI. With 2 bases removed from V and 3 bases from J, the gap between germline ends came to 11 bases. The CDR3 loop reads CASSEPGRVYEQYF. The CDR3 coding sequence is TGTGCCAGCAGTGAACCTGGACGAGTCTACGAGCAGTACTTC.